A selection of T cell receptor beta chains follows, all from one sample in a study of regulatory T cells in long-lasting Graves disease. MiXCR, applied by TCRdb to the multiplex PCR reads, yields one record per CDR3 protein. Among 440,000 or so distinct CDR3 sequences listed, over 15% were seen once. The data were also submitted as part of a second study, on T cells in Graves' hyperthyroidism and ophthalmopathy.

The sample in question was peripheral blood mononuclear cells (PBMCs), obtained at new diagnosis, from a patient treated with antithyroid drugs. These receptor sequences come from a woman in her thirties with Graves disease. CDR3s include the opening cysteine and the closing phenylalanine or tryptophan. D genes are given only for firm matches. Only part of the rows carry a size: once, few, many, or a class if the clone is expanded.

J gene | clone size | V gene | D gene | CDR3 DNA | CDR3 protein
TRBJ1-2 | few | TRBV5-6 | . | TGTGCCAGCAGCTTAGGAAATATAGCCTATGGCTACACCTTC | CASSLGNIAYGYTF
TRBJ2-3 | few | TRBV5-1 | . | TGCGCCAGCAGCTTGGTTTCAGGAGGCACAGATACGCAGTATTTT | CASSLVSGGTDTQYF
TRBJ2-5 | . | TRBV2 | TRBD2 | TGTGCCAGCAGGACCGGGACTAGCGGGAAAGAGACCCAGTACTTC | CASRTGTSGKETQYF
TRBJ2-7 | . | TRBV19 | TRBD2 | TGTGCCAGTAGTATAAGCGGGAGGGCCGCCGAGCAGTACTTC | CASSISGRAAEQYF
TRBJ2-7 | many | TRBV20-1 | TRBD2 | TGCAGTGCTTCTCCACCGGGACTAGCGCTGAGCTCCTACGAGCAGTACTTC | CSASPPGLALSSYEQYF
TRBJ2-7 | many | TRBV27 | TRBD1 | TGTGCCAGCAGTCTCGGGACAGCCCCTAGACAACAGTACTTC | CASSLGTAPRQQYF
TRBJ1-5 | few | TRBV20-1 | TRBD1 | TGCAGTGCTAGTACCCCAGGGGGCTGGAATCAGCCCCAGCATTTT | CSASTPGGWNQPQHF
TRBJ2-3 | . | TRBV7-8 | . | TGTGCCAGCAGCCCGACGTGGGGCACAGATACGCAGTATTTT | CASSPTWGTDTQYF
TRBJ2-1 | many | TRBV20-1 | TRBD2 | TGCAGTGCGCCCGGGACTAGCAACAATGAGCAGTTCTTC | CSAPGTSNNEQFF
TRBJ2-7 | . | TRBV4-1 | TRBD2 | TGCGCCAGCAGCCACCCACCGGGACTAGCGGGAGTAACCTCCTACGAGCAGTACTTC | CASSHPPGLAGVTSYEQYF
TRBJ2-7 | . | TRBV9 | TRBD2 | TGTGCCAGCAGCGCGGGGACTAGCGGGCACCCCTACGAGCAGTACTTC | CASSAGTSGHPYEQYF
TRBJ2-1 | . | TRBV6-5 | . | TGTGCCAGCAGTTACCTTGCGGGGATGGAAAATGAGCAGTTCTTC | CASSYLAGMENEQFF
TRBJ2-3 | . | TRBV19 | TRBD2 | TGTGCCAGTAGCCCCAGCCACCTTACGGGAGGACCCGTTCGGACGCAGTATTTT | CASSPSHLTGGPVRTQYF
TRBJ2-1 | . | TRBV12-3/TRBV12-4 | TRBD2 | TGTGCCAGCAGCCTTCGCGGTTTACTAGCGGGAGGTGACAATGAGCAGTTCTTC | CASSLRGLLAGGDNEQFF
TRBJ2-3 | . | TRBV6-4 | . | TGTGCCAGCAAGAGAGGCCCTTTAAGCACAGATACGCAGTATTTT | CASKRGPLSTDTQYF
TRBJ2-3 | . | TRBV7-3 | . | TGTGCCAGCAGCCCCGAGGGGGTAGATACGCAGTATTTT | CASSPEGVDTQYF
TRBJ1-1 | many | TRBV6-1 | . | TGTGCCAGCAGTCCCCTCGTGGCGGTCAGCACTGAAGCTTTCTTT | CASSPLVAVSTEAFF
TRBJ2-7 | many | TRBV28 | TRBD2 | TGTGCCAGCAGGGGGGGACTAGCGCGGCACGAGCAGTACTTC | CASRGGLARHEQYF
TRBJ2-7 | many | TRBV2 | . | TGTGCCAGCAGTGAGGAGGTGGAAGCGCAGGAGCAGTACTTC | CASSEEVEAQEQYF
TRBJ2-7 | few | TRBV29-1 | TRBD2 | TGCAGCGTTCTGGGACTAGCGGGGCCGTACGAGCAGTACTTC | CSVLGLAGPYEQYF
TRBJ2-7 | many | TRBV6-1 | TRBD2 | TGTGCCAGCAGTCTTTTGGGGGGAGGGCCGAGGGAGCAGTACTTC | CASSLLGGGPREQYF
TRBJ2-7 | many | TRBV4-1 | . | TGCGCCAGCAGTCCGCAAGTCGGCGGGTATAACGAGCAGTACTTC | CASSPQVGGYNEQYF
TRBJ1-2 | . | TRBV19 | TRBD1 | TGTGCCAGTAGGGTTGGAGGGGGCGGCTACACCTTC | CASRVGGGGYTF
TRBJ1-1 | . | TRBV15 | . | TGTGCCACCAGGGATTCGGCTGAAGCTTTCTTT | CATRDSAEAFF
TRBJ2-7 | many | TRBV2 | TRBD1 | TGTGCCAGCAGAGCTCCGGGACAGGGTTACGAGCAGTACTTC | CASRAPGQGYEQYF
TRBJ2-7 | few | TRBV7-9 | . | TGTGCCAGCAGCCCGGGGACGGCCGGGGACGAGCAGTACTTC | CASSPGTAGDEQYF
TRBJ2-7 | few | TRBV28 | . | TGTGCCAGCAGTTTAAACCCCAGGGTTCCGGACGAGCAGTACTTC | CASSLNPRVPDEQYF
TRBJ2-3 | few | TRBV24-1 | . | TGTGCCACCAGTGATTATAGATCCGGCACAGATACGCAGTATTTT | CATSDYRSGTDTQYF
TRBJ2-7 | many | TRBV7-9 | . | TGTGCCAGCAGCTTTGGAGGGAGGCTTGGCGAGCAGTACTTC | CASSFGGRLGEQYF
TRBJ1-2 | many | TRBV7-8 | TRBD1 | TGTGCCAGCAGCTTAGGAGACAGGGGTATGAGTGGCTACACCTTC | CASSLGDRGMSGYTF
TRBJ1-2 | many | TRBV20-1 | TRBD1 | TGCAGTGCTAGAGATCCTTCCTACAGGGGGCGGTCCTATGGCTACACCTTC | CSARDPSYRGRSYGYTF